This passage covers 27 T cell receptor beta chains from one sample sequenced in a study of CD8+ T cells in alopecia areata. Treatment in this sample: oral pan-JAK inhibitor, 5-10 mg twice daily. cDNA prepared by RNA extraction and subsequent reverse transcription served as the template for sequencing. Method: immunoSEQ multiplex PCR; TCRdb's copy keeps in-frame clones and lacks some. The table shows 150,000 or so clones, with approximately 52% occurring only once. This material consisted of CD4+ T cells sorted from blood, taken at week 56, from a patient treated with tofacitinib. Receptors were obtained from a human donor with alopecia areata.

V gene TRBV15 combines with J gene TRBJ1-2; D call uncertain. The germline V gene has CDR1 LNHNV and CDR2 YYDKDF (reference sequence). This CDR3 has 13 amino acids. Trimming removed 3 bases at V and 9 bases at J, with 14 bases between. The CDR3 nucleotides read TGTGCCACCAGCAGGGACCGCGTGAGTCGCTACACCTTC. This encodes CATSRDRVSRYTF.

The J gene is TRBJ2-5, the V gene TRBV6-6; 8 bases match TRBD1. The CDR3 consists of 16 residues. The J segment lost 1 base and the V segment lost 2 bases, leaving 6 bases of the junction unmatched. In germline, CDR1 is MNHNY, CDR2 SVGAGI (reference sequence). In DNA form, the CDR3 reads TGTGCCAGCAGTTACGGGGCAGGGGGCCTCCAAGAGACCCAGTACTTC. This encodes CASSYGAGGLQETQYF.

This chain joins TRBV7-2 and TRBJ1-6; 9 bases match TRBD1. V dropped 5 bases and J dropped 11; count of bases not matched to a gene: 7. This CDR3 region has 14 residues. The germline V gene encodes CDR1 SGHTA and CDR2 FQGNSA. The CDR3 sequence: CASSLTGDRAPLHF. The CDR3 coding sequence is TGTGCCAGCAGCCTGACAGGGGACAGGGCACCCCTCCACTTT.

The chain joins TRBV27 to TRBJ2-7, with a tentative D call TRBD2 (6 bases). V dropped 7 bases and J dropped 3 bases, with 13 bases sitting between them. Germline CDR1 MNHEY, CDR2 SMNVEV (reference sequence). The CDR3 runs 13 residues. CDR3 in DNA: TGTGCCAGCAACAGTTACGGGGGCTACGAGCAGTACTTC. Encoded protein: CASNSYGGYEQYF.

The chain carries TRBV18 and TRBJ1-5; D ambiguous. The germline CDR1 and CDR2 sequences are KGHSH and LQKENI. V lost 3 bases, J lost 1 base, and 1 base lay in between. The CDR3 consists of 12 residues. Here the CDR3 DNA reads TGTGCCAGCTCACCCAGCAATCAGCCCCAGCATTTT. Translation gives CASSPSNQPQHF.

The rearrangement uses TRBV5-1 and TRBJ1-2; weak D call: TRBD1 (5 bases). Trimming cost V 4 bases and J 5 bases, with 18 bases left between them. The germline gives CDR1 SGHRS, CDR2 YFSETQ. The length of the CDR3 is 15 residues. The chain's CDR3 is CASSQKGQGKYGYTF. Here the CDR3 DNA reads TGCGCCAGCAGCCAAAAGGGGCAGGGCAAATATGGCTACACCTTC.

The chain recombines TRBV23-1 with TRBJ2-2; D remains ambiguous. TRBV23-1 is filed as an ORF, its function uncertain. V was shortened by 0 bases and J by 6 bases, with 5 bases between the two germline ends. CDR3 length equals 13 residues. CDR3 sequence reads: CASSQSGSGELFF. The DNA of the CDR3 is TGCGCCAGCAGTCAATCAGGGTCCGGGGAGCTGTTTTTT.

The V call is TRBV5-1, the J call TRBJ2-7, with D unresolved. The CDR3 length is 14 residues. The V gene lost 6 bases and the J gene lost 2 bases, with 15 bases spanning the gap. CDR1 is SGHRS, CDR2 YFSETQ, per germline. The CDR3 loop is CASNQDALTYEQYF. The CDR3 DNA is TGCGCCAGCAACCAGGACGCCCTTACCTACGAGCAGTACTTC.

This clone was counted between two and nine times. The chain has TRBV29-1 and TRBJ2-7; TRBD2 is a possible D gene (6 bases). The CDR3 covers 13 residues. Trimming pared 3 bases from V and 7 bases from J, leaving 16 bases between. Germline V gene lookup returns CDR1 SQVTM and CDR2 ANQGSEA. The CDR3 reads CSVEGSGPGEQYF. Written as DNA, the CDR3 is TGCAGCGTTGAGGGGAGCGGGCCGGGTGAGCAGTACTTC.

The V call is TRBV7-9, the J call TRBJ2-3; 7 bases match TRBD2. The CDR3 length is 17 residues. From germline, CDR1 is SEHNR and CDR2 FQNEAQ (reference sequence). V was pared by 0 bases and J by 2 bases, with 8 bases of the junction left unmatched. CDR3 in DNA: TGTGCCAGCAGCTTAGCGTGGGCTAGCGGTGACACAGATACGCAGTATTTT. Protein sequence: CASSLAWASGDTDTQYF. The full variable domain, rest sourced from reference TRBV7-9 and TRBJ2-3, is DTGVSQNPRHKITKRGQNVTFRCDPISEHNRLYWYRQTLGQGPEFLTYFQNEAQLEKSRLLSDRFSAERPKGSFSTLEIQRTEQGDSAMYLCASSLAWASGDTDTQYFGPGTRLTVL.

This clone is a singleton in its sample. The rearrangement links TRBV6-1 to TRBJ1-5; 8 bases are shared with TRBD1. Germline trimming cut 6 bases from V and 3 bases from J; bases unmatched to any gene: 1. There are 13 residues in the CDR3. Germline V gene data show CDR1 as MNHNS and CDR2 as SASEGT. The CDR3 is CASRGQVNQPQHF. The DNA for the CDR3 is TGTGCCAGCAGGGGACAGGTCAATCAGCCCCAGCATTTT.

The chain recombines TRBV7-2 with TRBJ2-5, with D possibly TRBD2 on 5 matching bases. Trimming shortened V by 5 bases and J by 5 bases, and 18 bases separated the two germline ends. There are 15 residues in the CDR3. Germline V gene data show CDR1 as SGHTA and CDR2 as FQGNSA. The CDR3 sequence: CASSRGPSGGETQYF. The CDR3 DNA sequence: TGTGCCAGCAGCCGGGGTCCCTCGGGTGGGGAGACCCAGTACTTC.

The chain carries TRBV29-1 and TRBJ1-2; D unclear. The V end was cut by 3 bases, the J end by 4 bases, with 9 bases between. Germline V gives CDR1 SQVTM, CDR2 ANQGSEA. This CDR3 region has 12 residues. The CDR3 coding sequence is TGCAGCGTTGATGGGCACCTCTATGGCTACACCTTC. Residues: CSVDGHLYGYTF.

This clone was picked up a small number of times. The rearrangement uses TRBV30 and TRBJ1-1; no firm D call. Trimming cost V 5 bases and J 10 bases, with 11 bases left between them. Germline V lookup: CDR1 GTSNPN, CDR2 SVGIG (reference sequence). CDR3 size: 10 residues. The CDR3 region has the DNA TGTGCCTGGGGGAATAGGGCAGCTTTCTTT. It codes for CAWGNRAAFF.

This clone has only a few counts. This chain links TRBV14 with TRBJ2-2, with D perhaps assigned TRBD1 or TRBD2 (5 bases each). The CDR3 contains 17 residues. Per the germline V gene, CDR1 is SGHDN and CDR2 is FVKESK. The V and J ends lost 3 bases and 0 bases respectively, with 14 bases between them. This CDR3 reads CASSQRGGSANTGELFF. The CDR3 nucleotides read TGTGCCAGCAGCCAGAGGGGCGGATCCGCGAACACCGGGGAGCTGTTTTTT.

This clone was detected only a few times. Different DNA sequences within this sample yield the same CDR3. The chain uses TRBV29-1 and TRBJ2-7; 7 bases line up with TRBD1. V trimming: 3 bases; J trimming: 4 bases; junction bases outside the gene matches: 0. The length of the CDR3 is 11 residues. In germline, CDR1 is SQVTM, CDR2 ANQGSEA. The CDR3 protein is CSVDRGYEQYF. The CDR3 coding sequence is TGCAGCGTTGACAGGGGGTACGAGCAGTACTTC.

V gene TRBV7-3 combines with J gene TRBJ2-5; tentative D call: TRBD1 (5 bases). The V end lost 0 bases, the J end lost 5 bases, and 13 bases lay between the germline ends. Per the germline V gene, CDR1 is SGHTA and CDR2 is FQGTGA. The length of the CDR3 is 15 residues. CDR3: CASSLTLGARETQYF. CDR3 DNA: TGTGCCAGCAGCTTAACTTTAGGGGCGCGGGAGACCCAGTACTTC.

The CDR3 nucleotides are TGTGCCTGGAGTGGGGCTCTCACAGATACGCAGTATTTT. Its translation: CAWSGALTDTQYF. The V gene is TRBV30, the J gene TRBJ2-3, with unresolved D. Germline lookup yields CDR1 GTSNPN and CDR2 SVGIG (reference sequence). The CDR3 is 13 amino acids. V was pared by 1 base and J by 2 bases, with 7 bases between. The full variable domain, its missing parts supplied by reference TRBV30 and TRBJ2-3, is SQTIHQWPATLVQPVGSPLSLECTVEGTSNPNLYWYRQAAGRGLQLLFYSVGIGQISSEVPQNLSASRPQDRQFILSSKKLLLSDSGFYLCAWSGALTDTQYFGPGTRLTVL.

The rearrangement uses TRBV4-2 and TRBJ2-5; 8 bases agree with TRBD1. Germline V lookup: CDR1 LGHNA, CDR2 YNFKEQ. J gave up 10 bases and V 1 base, and 14 bases lay outside the gene matches. The CDR3 is 16 residues long. The CDR3 nucleotides are TGTGCCAGCAGCCAAGCCGTGACAGGGGCCGCAGTCGTCCAGTACTTC. This codes for CASSQAVTGAAVVQYF.

The chain employs TRBV30 and TRBJ2-6, with D hard to call. V was clipped by 2 bases and J by 2 bases, with 4 bases between them. CDR3 length: 13 residues. Per the germline V gene, CDR1 is GTSNPN and CDR2 is SVGIG (reference sequence). This chain's CDR3 is CAWSPPGANVLTF. The CDR3 nucleotides read TGTGCCTGGAGTCCCCCTGGGGCCAACGTCCTGACTTTC.

This chain uses TRBV2 with TRBJ1-2, with D possibly matching TRBD1 (6 bases). The CDR3 runs 13 residues. The germline V gene encodes CDR1 SNHLY and CDR2 FYNNEI. Trimming cost V 2 bases and J 10 bases, with 14 bases left between them. CDR3 in DNA: TGTGCCAGCAGTGAAAACAGGGAGGGGCCCTACACCTTC. Its protein product is CASSENREGPYTF.

The V gene is TRBV11-1, the J gene TRBJ1-6; D is unresolved. This CDR3 is built from 14 residues. Germline V gene sequence: CDR1 SGHAT, CDR2 FQDESV (reference sequence). V lost 7 bases and J 7 bases, leaving 14 bases between the germline ends. The CDR3 bases are TGTGCCAGCACCGCGGGGAGCGGAAATTCACCCCTCCACTTT. Its translation is CASTAGSGNSPLHF. Drawing the rest from reference TRBV11-1 and TRBJ1-6, the complete variable domain is EAEVAQSPRYKITEKSQAVAFWCDPISGHATLYWYRQILGQGPELLVQFQDESVVDDSQLPKDRFSAERLKGVDSTLKIQPAELGDSAMYLCASTAGSGNSPLHFGNGTRLTVT.

This chain's CDR3 is CASIRQGMGYTF. The CDR3 DNA reads as TGTGCCAGCATACGACAGGGGATGGGCTACACCTTC. The V gene is TRBV6-6, the J gene TRBJ1-2; 8 bases map to TRBD1. The CDR3 has 12 residues. Germline lookup yields CDR1 MNHNY and CDR2 SVGAGI (reference sequence). Trimming at V came to 7 bases and at J to 8 bases, leaving 6 bases not matched to a gene.

The chain is built from TRBV29-1 and TRBJ1-2; TRBD1 matches at 7 bases. Germline V gene lookup returns CDR1 SQVTM and CDR2 ANQGSEA. The CDR3 has 13 amino acids. V lost 5 bases and J lost 7; bases outside the gene matches: 10. This chain's CDR3 is CSVPRQGLGGYTF. The CDR3 nucleotides are TGCAGCGTTCCCCGACAGGGCTTGGGTGGCTACACCTTC.

J is TRBJ2-3 and V is TRBV29-1; no definite D call. The CDR3 runs 13 residues. The V and J ends lost 3 bases and 6 bases respectively, with 13 bases between them. Per the germline V gene, CDR1 is SQVTM and CDR2 is ANQGSEA. In nucleotides, the CDR3 is TGCAGCGTTGAGGGGAACTTGAGGGATACGCAGTATTTT. It specifies CSVEGNLRDTQYF.

The rearrangement links TRBV29-1 to TRBJ1-2; D not resolved. The CDR3 length is 18 residues. Trimming removed 1 base from V and 8 bases from J, with 29 bases in between. CDR1 and CDR2 from the germline V gene are SQVTM and ANQGSEA. The DNA of the CDR3 is TGCAGCGTTGAAGTAAGGGATAGGCGCGAGGTGTCCCGGTTCGGCTACACCTTC. Translated: CSVEVRDRREVSRFGYTF. The full variable domain, its missing parts supplied by reference TRBV29-1 and TRBJ1-2, is SAVISQKPSRDICQRGTSLTIQCQVDSQVTMMFWYRQQPGQSLTLIATANQGSEATYESGFVIDKFPISRPNLTFSTLTVSNMSPEDSSIYLCSVEVRDRREVSRFGYTFGSGTRLTVV.

As to this clone: The same CDR3 is also encoded by other DNA sequences in this sample. The chain joins TRBV27 to TRBJ2-3; D is uncertain. Germline CDR1 reads MNHEY; CDR2 reads SMNVEV (reference sequence). V was shortened by 5 bases and J by 0 bases, with 9 bases between the two germline ends. CDR3 length: 14 amino acids. CDR3 protein: CASSPLRSTDTQYF. The CDR3, as DNA: TGTGCCAGCAGTCCGCTAAGGAGCACAGATACGCAGTATTTT.